A single sample is the source of the 24 T cell receptor beta chains below, sequenced in a study of T cells in Graves' hyperthyroidism and ophthalmopathy. The source material, RNA transcripts, was used to amplify TCR beta CDR3 regions. The HTBI primer set served for first-round RT-PCR of the TCR CDR3. TCRdb ran MiXCR on the multiplex PCR reads and lists one entry per CDR3 protein. The sample consists of 390,000 or so distinct CDR3 sequences, under 15% of them appearing once. The sample consisted of blood. The receptors were gathered from a young man with Graves' ophthalmopathy.

This clonotype was seen ten or more times. The chain uses TRBV2 and TRBJ1-1; D not resolved. This CDR3 is built from 13 residues. Germline V gene data show CDR1 as SNHLY and CDR2 as FYNNEI. Trimming took off 1 base at V and 4 bases at J, with 7 bases between the two ends. The CDR3, as DNA: TGTGCCAGCAGTGAAGGACGGGGCACTGAAGCTTTCTTT. Its translation: CASSEGRGTEAFF.

The chain carries TRBV28 and TRBJ1-1; weak D call: TRBD1 (6 bases). The germline V gene has CDR1 MDHEN and CDR2 SYDVKM. The V end was cut by 8 bases, the J end by 9 bases, with 13 bases between. This CDR3 comprises 11 residues. The CDR3 region has the DNA TGTGCCAGCGGTTCCGGGACAAAAGCTTTCTTT. Its translation is CASGSGTKAFF.

The table lists this clonotype with many counts. V usage is TRBV20-1 and J usage is TRBJ1-3; 7 bases agree with TRBD1. From germline, CDR1 is DFQATT and CDR2 SNEGSKA (reference sequence). The CDR3 consists of 12 residues. V lost 5 bases, J lost 10 bases, and 8 bases stayed unmatched. The CDR3 loop reads CSAWDSSFTIYF. The DNA of the CDR3 is TGCAGTGCTTGGGACAGTTCCTTTACCATATATTTT.

The chain employs TRBV6-2 or TRBV6-3 and TRBJ1-1; D gene uncertain. This CDR3 has 15 amino acids. Trimming took off 0 bases at V and 2 bases at J, with 10 bases between the two ends. Germline V gives CDR1 MNHEY, CDR2 SVGEGT. The CDR3 region has the DNA TGTGCCAGCAGTTACTCGATTAACACAAACACTGAAGCTTTCTTT. Translated, it gives CASSYSINTNTEAFF.

The J gene is TRBJ1-1, the V gene TRBV4-1; tentatively, D is TRBD1 (6 bases). The CDR3 is made up of 14 amino acids. With 4 bases removed from V and 4 bases from J, the gap between germline ends came to 13 bases. Germline assignment: CDR1 MGHRA and CDR2 YSYEKL. The CDR3 loop is CASSLGTFGTEAFF. Here the CDR3 DNA reads TGCGCCAGCAGCCTCGGGACATTTGGCACTGAAGCTTTCTTT.

This clonotype came up many times. The gene calls are TRBV6-1 and TRBJ1-1; D unclear. V shed 5 bases and J shed 0 bases, with 13 bases lying between them. The CDR3 runs 15 residues. Germline CDR1 and CDR2: MNHNS and SASEGT. The CDR3 DNA sequence: TGTGCCAGCAGTTGGGGAACGGTAATGAACACTGAAGCTTTCTTT. Amino acid sequence: CASSWGTVMNTEAFF.

The rearrangement uses TRBV18 and TRBJ2-7, with TRBD1 matching 7 bases. The CDR3 spans 16 residues. With V trimmed by 4 bases and J by 3 bases, 12 bases remained unmatched. Germline V CDR1 and CDR2: KGHSH, LQKENI. Here the CDR3 reads CASSRQGIVTLYEQYF. The CDR3 DNA sequence: TGTGCCAGCTCACGACAGGGTATCGTAACCCTCTACGAGCAGTACTTC.

V is TRBV4-1 and J is TRBJ2-1, with D possibly called TRBD1 or TRBD2 (5 bases each). V lost 1 base and J lost 1, with 11 bases in between. Germline-derived CDR1 and CDR2 are MGHRA and YSYEKL. CDR3 size: 16 residues. The DNA of the CDR3 is TGCGCCAGCAGCCAAGGGGCAGGGAGATCCTACAATGAGCAGTTCTTC. Translating it yields CASSQGAGRSYNEQFF.

This clonotype was recorded many times. V gene TRBV6-1 combines with J gene TRBJ1-1, with D possibly being TRBD1 (6 bases). Trimming removed 6 bases from V and 8 bases from J, with 25 bases in between. Germline CDR1 reads MNHNS; CDR2 reads SASEGT. The CDR3 spans 16 residues. CDR3 protein: CASRTPPRGKGREAFF. For the CDR3, the DNA is TGTGCCAGCAGGACCCCACCTAGGGGGAAGGGAAGGGAAGCTTTCTTT.

This sequence joins TRBV10-1 and TRBJ2-3; unclear D gene. The germline V and J ends were trimmed by 2 bases and 4 bases, with 10 bases remaining between them. This CDR3 is built from 14 residues. Germline CDR1 and CDR2: WNHNN and SYGVQD (reference sequence). CDR3 amino acids: CASSEILPADTQYF. The CDR3 DNA reads as TGCGCCAGCAGTGAGATCCTCCCCGCAGATACGCAGTATTTT.

This clonotype has a count of ten or more. The V gene is TRBV20-1, the J gene TRBJ2-1, with a possible D match to TRBD1 (6 bases). The germline gives CDR1 DFQATT, CDR2 SNEGSKA (reference sequence). This CDR3 contains 11 residues. V dropped 4 bases and J dropped 9 bases, with 10 bases sitting between them. CDR3 sequence (DNA): TGCAGTGCTAACAGGGACCTTGAGCAGTTCTTC. Protein: CSANRDLEQFF.

Details on this clonotype: It may be a read error: a sequence one base away is much more abundant. The gene calls are TRBV29-1 and TRBJ1-2; possibly TRBD1 for D (5 bases). From germline, CDR1 is SQVTM and CDR2 ANQGSEA. V was cut by 5 bases and J by 4 bases, with 14 bases left in between. The CDR3 sequence is 13 residues long. Written as DNA, the CDR3 is TGCAGCGTTCGGGACCTGCGCCTCTATGGCTACACCTTC. Translating it yields CSVRDLRLYGYTF.

Many counts were recorded for this clonotype. The chain has TRBV6-2 or TRBV6-3 and TRBJ2-7; 10 nucleotides line up with TRBD1. V lost 5 bases, J lost 3 bases, and 4 bases stayed unmatched. The CDR3 consists of 14 residues. Per germline, CDR1 MNHEY and CDR2 SVGEGT. CDR3 DNA: TGTGCCAGCAGTGCCGGGACAGGGGTCTACGAGCAGTACTTC. It codes for CASSAGTGVYEQYF.

This clonotype showed up just a few times. This rearrangement joins TRBV18 to TRBJ2-7; a possible D gene is TRBD2 (5 bases). The germline CDR1 and CDR2 sequences are KGHSH and LQKENI. Trimming took off 4 bases at V and 0 bases at J, with 16 bases between the two ends. The CDR3 contains 16 residues. Here the CDR3 DNA reads TGTGCCAGCTCACGGTCCGTCGGGGAGAGCTCCTACGAGCAGTACTTC. Translation: CASSRSVGESSYEQYF.

Many counts were recorded for this clonotype. The chain recombines TRBV5-1 with TRBJ2-1; 7 bases align to TRBD2. The CDR3 loop spans 16 amino acids. Trimming took 0 bases from V and 4 from J; bases not matched to a gene: 7. Looked up from germline, CDR1 is SGHRS and CDR2 is YFSETQ. CDR3 amino acids: CASSLERPSGYNEQFF. CDR3 in DNA: TGCGCCAGCAGCTTGGAGAGGCCTAGCGGATACAATGAGCAGTTCTTC. Complete variable domain (other parts from reference TRBV5-1 and TRBJ2-1): KAGVTQTPRYLIKTRGQQVTLSCSPISGHRSVSWYQQTPGQGLQFLFEYFSETQRNKGNFPGRFSGRQFSNSRSEMNVSTLELGDSALYLCASSLERPSGYNEQFFGPGTRLTVL.

This clonotype occurred a few times. Its ends do not fully match the called genes, so a read error is possible. This chain links TRBV24-1 with TRBJ2-1; no firm D call. Germline CDR1 KGHDR, CDR2 SFDVKD. The CDR3 totals 15 residues. The CDR3 sequence is CTTSGPRGRYNEQFF. The CDR3 region has the DNA TGTACCACCAGTGGCCCCCGAGGACGGTACAATGAGCAGTTCTTC.

This clonotype was observed many times. The J gene is TRBJ2-7, the V gene TRBV24-1; D gene unclear. This CDR3 region has 13 residues. Germline V gene sequence: CDR1 KGHDR, CDR2 SFDVKD. Trimming took 5 bases from V and 4 from J, leaving 11 bases between them. The CDR3 protein is CATSATAGYEQYF. For the CDR3, the DNA is TGTGCCACCAGTGCCACGGCAGGTTACGAGCAGTACTTC.

The table lists this clonotype with many counts. The rearrangement links TRBV5-1 to TRBJ2-7; perhaps TRBD2 as D (6 bases). This CDR3 has 13 amino acids. Trimming removed 4 bases from V and 4 bases from J, with 12 bases in between. The germline CDR1 and CDR2 sequences are SGHRS and YFSETQ. The CDR3 spells CASSHSGPYEQYF. The CDR3 bases are TGCGCCAGCAGCCATAGCGGCCCTTACGAGCAGTACTTC.

The CDR3 nucleotides are TGTGCCAGCAGCCCAACCCCGGGAGGGCAAGAGACCCAGTACTTC. This sequence encodes CASSPTPGGQETQYF. This rearrangement joins TRBV14 to TRBJ2-5; 8 nucleotides align to TRBD2. The CDR3 runs to 15 residues. J lost 2 bases, V lost 4 bases, and 6 bases had no gene match. Germline-derived CDR1 and CDR2 are SGHDN and FVKESK.

This clonotype has a count of ten or more. Its ends do not fully match the called genes, so a read error is possible. J is TRBJ2-3 and V is TRBV2; 10 bases match TRBD2. The germline gives CDR1 SNHLY, CDR2 FYNNEI. This CDR3 has 15 amino acids. CDR3 residues: CASREGLAGTDTQYF. The CDR3 nucleotides read TGTGCCAGCAGGGAAGGACTAGCGGGCACAGATACGCAGTATTTT.

This clonotype was counted only a few times. The chain couples TRBV4-2 to TRBJ1-4; a weak D match, TRBD1 (5 bases). Germline CDR1 LGHNA, CDR2 YNFKEQ. The CDR3 contains 16 residues. V lost 4 bases and J 5 bases, leaving 17 bases between the germline ends. CDR3 in DNA: TGTGCCAGCAGCCTTTACGCGGACAAGCCGAATGAAAAACTGTTTTTT. Amino acid sequence: CASSLYADKPNEKLFF.

This clonotype was seen at least ten times. The CDR3 region has the DNA TGTGCCAGCAGTTTAGAGGAGGGGAACCTAGCCTACGAGCAGTACTTC. Translated: CASSLEEGNLAYEQYF. The chain employs TRBV12-3 or TRBV12-4 and TRBJ2-7; weak D call: TRBD2 (6 bases). The germline V and J ends were trimmed by 1 base and 2 bases, with 15 bases remaining between them. The CDR3 is 16 amino acids.

The rearrangement links TRBV25-1 to TRBJ2-7; 9 bases align to TRBD2. CDR3 length: 16 amino acids. Germline CDR1 reads MGHDK; CDR2 reads SYGVNS. V lost 4 bases to trimming and J lost 2 bases; unmatched junction nucleotides: 9. CDR3 protein: CASSGTTSGRPYEQYF. The CDR3 nucleotides are TGTGCCAGCAGTGGGACCACTAGCGGGCGCCCCTACGAGCAGTACTTC.

The sample holds many counts of this clonotype. V and J are TRBV5-1 and TRBJ1-2; 7 positions match TRBD1. The CDR3 contains 15 residues. V lost 0 bases to trimming and J lost 4 bases; unmatched junction nucleotides: 6. CDR1 SGHRS and CDR2 YFSETQ come from the germline V gene. CDR3 DNA sequence: TGCGCCAGCAGCTTGGTGACAGGGACTGGCTATGGCTACACCTTC. This sequence encodes CASSLVTGTGYGYTF.